These 7 T cell receptor beta chains were sequenced from one sample in a study of shared clonotypes between healthy human individuals. The method was immunoSEQ multiplex PCR; TCRdb's version includes in-frame clones alone and lacks a portion of them. The data contain about 2.3 million clones, about 92% of them seen just once; the ten biggest clones take up about 0.39%. The material sequenced was naive CD4+ T cells from PBMCs. The subset denotes: CD45RA+ positively selected. These TCRs come from a man between 18 and 29 years old in good health. Some clones in this sample may be carry-over from other donors' samples.

The genes are TRBV7-3 and TRBJ2-2, with D perhaps TRBD1 (6 bases). Per germline, CDR1 SGHTA and CDR2 FQGTGA. The CDR3 loop spans 16 amino acids. Trimming pared 5 bases from V and 1 base from J, leaving 14 bases between. The CDR3 is CASSRLDRLNTGELFF. CDR3 DNA: TGTGCCAGCAGCCGACTCGACAGGCTGAACACCGGGGAGCTGTTTTTT.

The rearrangement joins TRBV4-1 to TRBJ2-2; no definite D call. V lost 4 bases to trimming and J lost 4 bases, with 10 bases between them. CDR1 and CDR2 (germline): MGHRA, YSYEKL. The CDR3 is 14 amino acids. The CDR3 DNA is TGCGCCAGCAGCCGCGACCGGGCCACCGGGGAGCTGTTTTTT. It specifies CASSRDRATGELFF.

This rearrangement joins TRBV5-5 to TRBJ1-2; unclear D gene. V shed 6 bases and J shed 8 bases, with 17 bases lying between them. Germline V gene lookup returns CDR1 SGHKS and CDR2 YYEKEE (reference sequence). This CDR3 contains 13 residues. CDR3 in DNA: TGTGCCAGCAACCCGGACTCTTTGGGGGGCTACACCTTC. Protein product: CASNPDSLGGYTF.

The chain employs TRBV6-1 and TRBJ1-1; D might be TRBD1 (5 bases). Germline-derived CDR1 and CDR2 are MNHNS and SASEGT. The CDR3 contains 14 residues. Trimming left V 8 bases short and J 0 bases short, with 13 bases between. CDR3 protein: CASAAGSLNTEAFF. The CDR3 nucleotides are TGTGCCAGCGCAGCAGGGTCGCTGAACACTGAAGCTTTCTTT.

The chain uses TRBV18 and TRBJ1-4; 8 nucleotides line up with TRBD1. Germline assignment: CDR1 KGHSH and CDR2 LQKENI. CDR3 length: 16 residues. With 3 bases clipped from V and 10 bases from J, the junction kept 13 bases outside the gene matches. The CDR3 reads CASSPTTAGTGRKLFF. DNA for the CDR3: TGTGCCAGCTCACCCACTACCGCTGGGACAGGAAGAAAACTGTTTTTT.

The rearrangement joins TRBV7-9 to TRBJ2-2, with D perhaps matching TRBD1 or TRBD2 (5 bases each). In germline, CDR1 is SEHNR, CDR2 FQNEAQ (reference sequence). The CDR3 covers 14 residues. The V end lost 4 bases, the J end lost 6 bases, and 12 bases lay between the germline ends. As DNA, the CDR3 is TGTGCCAGCAGCTACCGGGACGTTCCCGGGGAGCTGTTTTTT. This encodes CASSYRDVPGELFF. Supplemented by reference TRBV7-9 and TRBJ2-2, the full variable domain reads DTGVSQNPRHKITKRGQNVTFRCDPISEHNRLYWYRQTLGQGPEFLTYFQNEAQLEKSRLLSDRFSAERPKGSFSTLEIQRTEQGDSAMYLCASSYRDVPGELFFGEGSRLTVL.

V and J are TRBV7-6 and TRBJ2-7; 8 bases are shared with TRBD2. CDR3 length equals 15 residues. Germline V CDR1 and CDR2: SGHVS, FNYEAQ. V was pared by 5 bases and J by 0 bases, with 6 bases of the junction left unmatched. CDR3 in amino acids: CASSRGGPSSYEQYF. Written as DNA, the CDR3 is TGTGCCAGCAGCCGGGGGGGGCCTAGCTCCTACGAGCAGTACTTC.